The 17 T cell receptor beta chains below come from one sample, sequenced in a study of CD8+CD57+ T cells in acquired aplastic anemia. CDR3 and TCR beta VDJ profiling relied on genomic DNA as the template. TCRdb used MiXCR to reprocess the reads, holding one entry per CDR3 protein. The table records 160,000 or so distinct CDR3 sequences, around 75% of them present only once. Flow cytometry had shown expanded CD8+CD57+ cells in the patients chosen for sequencing. The sequencing sample was made of sorted CD4+, CD8+, or CD8+CD57+ T cells (not recorded which) from PBMCs. Receptors were obtained from a human donor with aplastic anemia.

This clonotype was seen many times. This chain uses TRBV6-4 with TRBJ1-1; no clear D gene. Germline V gene sequence: CDR1 MRHNA, CDR2 SNTAGT. V lost 0 bases, J lost 4 bases, and 12 bases lay in between. CDR3 length equals 15 residues. CDR3 DNA sequence: TGTGCCAGCAGTGACTCAAGGGAGGGTGGCACTGAAGCTTTCTTT. Its translation: CASSDSREGGTEAFF.

This sequence joins TRBV7-9 and TRBJ2-3; 8 nucleotides match TRBD1. V lost 4 bases, J lost 2 bases, and 14 bases stayed unmatched. Per germline, CDR1 SEHNR and CDR2 FQNEAQ (reference sequence). CDR3 length: 18 amino acids. This chain's CDR3 is CASSSPGVGQGPTDTQYF. The CDR3 DNA reads TGTGCCAGCAGCTCCCCGGGAGTAGGACAGGGACCCACAGATACGCAGTATTTT.

This sequence joins TRBV2 and TRBJ2-1; 8 bases match TRBD1. This CDR3 region has 14 residues. Germline lookup yields CDR1 SNHLY and CDR2 FYNNEI. V trimming: 6 bases; J trimming: 8 bases; junction bases outside the gene matches: 9. The CDR3 here is CASRMKQGVDEQFF. DNA of the CDR3: TGTGCCAGCAGGATGAAACAGGGGGTGGATGAGCAGTTCTTC.

The rearrangement uses TRBV24-1 and TRBJ1-1, with D possibly being TRBD1 (5 bases). Germline CDR1 reads KGHDR; CDR2 reads SFDVKD. CDR3 size: 11 residues. V was clipped by 7 bases and J by 6 bases, with 8 bases between them. CDR3 nucleotide sequence: TGTGCCACCAGGCAGGGTCCTGAAGCTTTCTTT. This codes for CATRQGPEAFF.

This chain links TRBV20-1 with TRBJ2-1, with D tentatively TRBD1 or TRBD2 (6 bases each). The CDR3 contains 13 residues. Germline loops: CDR1 DFQATT, CDR2 SNEGSKA (reference sequence). The CDR3 DNA reads TGCAGCGTAGCCCGACTGGAGGGGGATGAGCAGTTCTTC. It translates to CSVARLEGDEQFF.

The chain carries TRBV29-1 and TRBJ1-1; TRBD1 might be the D (5 bases). The CDR3 extends over 12 amino acids. V was pared by 7 bases and J by 6 bases, with 15 bases between. Per germline, CDR1 SQVTM and CDR2 ANQGSEA. For the CDR3, the DNA is TGCAGCGCGACAGCTTCGAAGGCTGAAGCTTTCTTT. Translated, it gives CSATASKAEAFF.

The chain links TRBV5-1 to TRBJ2-1; D call uncertain. Germline CDR1 SGHRS, CDR2 YFSETQ. V was trimmed by 4 bases and J by 10 bases, leaving 15 bases between them. The CDR3 contains 13 residues. The CDR3 loop is CASSQALVREQFF. The CDR3 region has the DNA TGCGCCAGCAGCCAAGCACTCGTCCGGGAGCAGTTCTTC.

This clonotype has a handful of counts. The V call is TRBV29-1, the J call TRBJ1-1; D ambiguous. This CDR3 is built from 13 residues. Trimming took 0 bases from V and 6 from J, leaving 11 bases between them. Germline assignment: CDR1 SQVTM and CDR2 ANQGSEA. This CDR3 reads CSVEDLAVPEAFF. The DNA of the CDR3 is TGCAGCGTTGAAGATCTGGCAGTCCCTGAAGCTTTCTTT.

The chain links TRBV24-1 to TRBJ2-5; D perhaps matches TRBD1 (7 bases). Trimming removed 5 bases at V and 3 bases at J, with 12 bases between. The CDR3 contains 14 residues. Germline CDR1 reads KGHDR; CDR2 reads SFDVKD. CDR3 coding DNA: TGTGCCACCAGTGCTCGGGGGACAGAAGAGACCCAGTACTTC. It encodes CATSARGTEETQYF.

V usage is TRBV7-9 and J usage is TRBJ2-7; a weak D match, TRBD1 (6 bases). The CDR3 is 13 residues long. CDR1 SEHNR and CDR2 FQNEAQ come from the germline V gene (reference sequence). V dropped 4 bases and J dropped 7 bases, with 14 bases sitting between them. The CDR3 is CASSSQGPLEQYF. The CDR3 region has the DNA TGTGCCAGCAGCTCCCAGGGGCCCTTGGAGCAGTACTTC.

CDR3 sequence reads: CASSLGGTQKDNEQFF. DNA for the CDR3: TGTGCCAGCAGCTTAGGCGGGACTCAAAAAGACAATGAGCAGTTCTTC. The chain carries TRBV7-9 and TRBJ2-1; D is possibly TRBD2 (6 bases). This CDR3 is built from 16 residues. The V end lost 1 base, the J end lost 5 bases, and 15 bases lay between the germline ends. Per germline, CDR1 SEHNR and CDR2 FQNEAQ (reference sequence).

This clonotype was picked up one time. The rearrangement uses TRBV7-2 and TRBJ1-2, with D perhaps TRBD1 (5 bases). V gave up 4 bases and J gave up 7 bases, with 16 bases separating them. The CDR3 runs to 14 residues. Germline CDR1 and CDR2: SGHTA and FQGNSA. The CDR3, as DNA: TGTGCCAGCAGCTATCGAGGGGAGAATCGTGGCTACACCTTC. This sequence encodes CASSYRGENRGYTF.

The chain carries TRBV19 and TRBJ1-4; D remains ambiguous. The V end was cut by 4 bases, the J end by 2 bases, with 11 bases between. CDR1 LNHDA and CDR2 SQIVND come from the germline V gene (reference sequence). The length of the CDR3 is 15 residues. This CDR3 reads CASSRTAATNEKLFF. In nucleotides, the CDR3 is TGTGCCAGTAGTAGGACGGCCGCCACTAATGAAAAACTGTTTTTT.

The chain is built from TRBV5-1 and TRBJ1-2, with D possibly being TRBD1 (6 bases). Trimming removed 0 bases from V and 2 bases from J, with 14 bases in between. CDR1 and CDR2 (germline): SGHRS, YFSETQ. This CDR3 has 16 amino acids. In nucleotides, the CDR3 is TGCGCCAGCAGCTTGGGGTCGGGGGCGAAGAACTATGGCTACACCTTC. Amino acids: CASSLGSGAKNYGYTF.

The table lists this clonotype with a few counts. At one end the junction does not follow the germline gene, possibly because of a read error. The chain couples TRBV10-3 to TRBJ2-7; D gene ambiguous. The V gene's germline CDR1 is ENHRY and CDR2 SYGVKD. CDR3 length: 14 residues. For the CDR3, the DNA is TGTGCCATCAATGAGTCGAGTCAGTCCTACGAGCAGTACTTC. It specifies CAINESSQSYEQYF.

The V and J genes are TRBV9 and TRBJ2-3; D is unresolved. V lost 3 bases and J lost 1, with 6 bases in between. Germline-derived CDR1 and CDR2 are SGDLS and YYNGEE. The CDR3 runs 13 residues. This CDR3 reads CASSADGTDTQYF. Here the CDR3 DNA reads TGTGCCAGCAGCGCGGATGGCACAGATACGCAGTATTTT. The full variable domain, completed using reference TRBV9 and TRBJ2-3, is DSGVTQTPKHLITATGQRVTLRCSPRSGDLSVYWYQQSLDQGLQFLIQYYNGEERAKGNILERFSAQQFPDLHSELNLSSLELGDSALYFCASSADGTDTQYFGPGTRLTVL.

V gene TRBV6-5 combines with J gene TRBJ2-1; TRBD2 agrees at 12 bases. Germline CDR1 reads MNHEY; CDR2 reads SVGAGI. CDR3 length: 16 residues. V shed 4 bases, J shed 1 base, and the junction held 2 bases outside the gene matches. CDR3 residues: CASSSLAGGSYNEQFF. CDR3 nucleotides: TGTGCCAGCAGTTCCCTAGCGGGAGGGTCCTACAATGAGCAGTTCTTC.